Presented here are 17 T cell receptor beta chains from one specimen sequenced in a study of cytomegalovirus exposure and HLA in healthy donors. The PCR ran on 60 Vbeta and 13 Jbeta primers. Method: immunoSEQ multiplex PCR; TCRdb's copy keeps in-frame clones and lacks some. Of 130,000 or so clones in the sample, around 85% were seen once. Sequencing was carried out using PBMCs. These TCRs come from a woman aged 25 to 39 in good health and CMV-seropositive.

The chain recombines TRBV7-9 with TRBJ2-7, with 10 bases fitting TRBD2. Germline loops: CDR1 SEHNR, CDR2 FQNEAQ (reference sequence). This CDR3 region has 17 residues. Unmatched junction bases numbered 12, after V lost 5 bases and J lost 2 bases. CDR3 coding DNA: TGTGCCAGCAGCCAAAGATCCGGACTAGCGGAACCCTACGAGCAGTACTTC. As protein: CASSQRSGLAEPYEQYF. The variable domain in full, completed from reference TRBV7-9 and TRBJ2-7, reads DTGVSQNPRHKITKRGQNVTFRCDPISEHNRLYWYRQTLGQGPEFLTYFQNEAQLEKSRLLSDRFSAERPKGSFSTLEIQRTEQGDSAMYLCASSQRSGLAEPYEQYFGPGTRLTVT.

As concerns this clone: The junction does not match germline at one end; this may be a read error. The genes are TRBV7-9 and TRBJ1-3, with D unclear. The germline CDR1 and CDR2 sequences are SEHNR and FQNEAQ (reference sequence). This CDR3 region has 16 residues. The DNA of the CDR3 is TGTGCCAGCACCTTAGGGTATGCGGGATCTGGAAACACCATATATTTT. Protein sequence: CASTLGYAGSGNTIYF.

The chain recombines TRBV19 with TRBJ1-5; D is unresolved. V was pared by 5 bases and J by 6 bases, with 8 bases between. CDR3 size: 12 residues. CDR1 is LNHDA, CDR2 SQIVND, per germline (reference sequence). The CDR3 spells CASSRSGQPQHF. CDR3 bases: TGTGCCAGTAGTCGGAGCGGTCAGCCCCAGCATTTT.

This chain uses TRBV29-1 with TRBJ2-1; 9 nucleotides agree with TRBD1. The germline gives CDR1 SQVTM, CDR2 ANQGSEA. The CDR3 length is 14 residues. V lost 7 bases and J lost 7; bases outside the gene matches: 11. CDR3 region: CSGRGTGSTNEQFF. The CDR3 DNA reads TGCAGCGGGCGGGGGACAGGGAGTACAAATGAGCAGTTCTTC.

The sample holds one count of this clone. The chain combines TRBV30 with TRBJ1-5; 7 bases are shared with TRBD1. Germline assignment: CDR1 GTSNPN and CDR2 SVGIG (reference sequence). Unmatched junction bases numbered 7, after V lost 1 base and J lost 7 bases. This CDR3 has 14 residues. DNA of the CDR3: TGTGCCTGGAGTGAACGGACAGGTGGACAGCCCCAGCATTTT. Its protein product is CAWSERTGGQPQHF.

CDR3 nucleotides: TGTGCCTGGAGGGAGGGGGCGGCGGTTTACAATGAGCAGTTCTTC. Protein: CAWREGAAVYNEQFF. This chain connects TRBV30 to TRBJ2-1; D might be TRBD1 (7 bases). Germline CDR1 GTSNPN, CDR2 SVGIG (reference sequence). CDR3 size: 15 residues. Trimming left V 3 bases short and J 4 bases short, with 16 bases between.

This rearrangement joins TRBV23-1 to TRBJ2-7; tentatively, D is TRBD1 (5 bases). TRBV23-1 is sorted into the ORF group, with uncertain function. V lost 9 bases and J lost 2, with 14 bases in between. The CDR3 is 13 residues long. This CDR3 reads CARTQGNTYEQYF. As DNA, the CDR3 is TGCGCCAGGACGCAGGGTAACACCTACGAGCAGTACTTC.

This clone has a single count. The V gene is TRBV28, the J gene TRBJ2-2, with D tentatively TRBD1 (6 bases). The CDR3 runs to 17 residues. Trimming took off 6 bases at V and 0 bases at J, with 17 bases between the two ends. From germline, CDR1 is MDHEN and CDR2 SYDVKM. The CDR3 DNA sequence: TGTGCCAGCAGCTCCCCCGGACAGAAGACGAACACCGGGGAGCTGTTTTTT. Translation gives CASSSPGQKTNTGELFF.

This clone was seen a handful of times. The J gene is TRBJ2-1, the V gene TRBV27, with 7 nucleotides matching TRBD2. The germline V gene encodes CDR1 MNHEY and CDR2 SMNVEV (reference sequence). V lost 5 bases, J lost 2 bases, and 9 bases stayed unmatched. This CDR3 comprises 16 residues. Here the CDR3 reads CASSPPGTKAYNEQFF. CDR3 DNA: TGTGCCAGCAGTCCTCCCGGGACTAAAGCCTACAATGAGCAGTTCTTC.

This chain joins TRBV18 and TRBJ2-1, with D perhaps TRBD1 (6 bases). The V and J ends lost 3 bases and 5 bases respectively, with 8 bases between them. The germline V gene encodes CDR1 KGHSH and CDR2 LQKENI. This CDR3 comprises 13 residues. CDR3 sequence: CASSPYRDNEQFF. The CDR3 DNA reads TGTGCCAGCTCACCTTACAGGGACAATGAGCAGTTCTTC.

J is TRBJ1-1 and V is TRBV10-3; 8 bases are a match to TRBD1. V shed 8 bases and J 5 bases; nucleotides not matched to a gene: 10. The CDR3 spans 14 residues. Germline values: CDR1 ENHRY, CDR2 SYGVKD. CDR3 nucleotides: TGTGCCATCGGAAGTACAGGGGGGTGGACTGAAGCTTTCTTT. It encodes CAIGSTGGWTEAFF.

J is TRBJ2-1 and V is TRBV5-4, with D perhaps matching TRBD2 (5 bases). This CDR3 contains 13 residues. The germline V gene has CDR1 SGHNT and CDR2 YYREEE (reference sequence). V was trimmed by 4 bases and J by 0 bases, leaving 5 bases between them. CDR3: CASSAGSYNEQFF. Here the CDR3 DNA reads TGTGCCAGCAGCGCGGGCTCCTACAATGAGCAGTTCTTC.

This chain connects TRBV2 to TRBJ1-3; D is unresolved. Germline values: CDR1 SNHLY, CDR2 FYNNEI. With 0 bases removed from V and 0 bases from J, the gap between germline ends came to 9 bases. This CDR3 comprises 16 residues. CDR3 protein: CASSEARRYSGNTIYF. Written as DNA, the CDR3 is TGTGCCAGCAGTGAAGCGAGGCGATACTCTGGAAACACCATATATTTT. The full variable domain, with the rest looked up from reference TRBV2 and TRBJ1-3, is EPEVTQTPSHQVTQMGQEVILRCVPISNHLYFYWYRQILGQKVEFLVSFYNNEISEKSEIFDDQFSVERPDGSNFTLKIRSTKLEDSAMYFCASSEARRYSGNTIYFGEGSWLTVV.

This clone was picked up a small number of times. The chain has TRBV20-1 and TRBJ1-1; no firm D call. CDR3 length equals 10 residues. V lost 4 bases and J lost 8, with 8 bases in between. Germline CDR1 is DFQATT and CDR2 is SNEGSKA (reference sequence). CDR3 protein: CSAMLREAFF. CDR3 in DNA: TGCAGTGCTATGTTGAGAGAAGCTTTCTTT.

This clone turned up a few times. The genes are TRBV6-6 and TRBJ2-7; 7 bases fit TRBD1. Germline values: CDR1 MNHNY, CDR2 SVGAGI (reference sequence). J lost 3 bases, V lost 5 bases, and 7 bases had no gene match. The CDR3 extends over 14 amino acids. CDR3 bases: TGTGCCAGCAGTCACCGGGACAGCCTCTACGAGCAGTACTTC. Translated: CASSHRDSLYEQYF.

This chain joins TRBV28 and TRBJ1-3, with a possible D match to TRBD1 (5 bases). Trimming cost V 6 bases and J 0 bases, with 18 bases left between them. Germline CDR1 is MDHEN and CDR2 is SYDVKM. The length of the CDR3 is 17 residues. For the CDR3, the DNA is TGTGCCAGCAGCCCTGCAGGGTTTTTCAGCTCTGGAAACACCATATATTTT. It translates to CASSPAGFFSSGNTIYF.

The chain combines TRBV6-1 with TRBJ1-6; a possible D gene is TRBD1 (5 bases). This CDR3 has 15 amino acids. V gave up 2 bases and J gave up 1 base, with 6 bases separating them. Germline CDR1 MNHNS, CDR2 SASEGT. As DNA, the CDR3 is TGTGCCAGCAGTGAACCAGGGTCCTATAATTCACCCCTCCACTTT. Protein: CASSEPGSYNSPLHF.